These 4 T cell receptor beta chains were sequenced from one sample in a study of blood T cell repertoires in COVID-19. Assay: immunoSEQ multiplex PCR; the TCRdb copy retains only in-frame clones and omits some. The data hold 60,000 to 95,000 clones, with about 90% observed a single time. The source material was peripheral blood. These receptors all stem from a human donor in a cohort sampled during active COVID-19.

The chain links TRBV5-1 to TRBJ2-2, with D possibly matching TRBD1 (6 bases). The CDR3 contains 14 residues. V was trimmed by 1 base and J by 3 bases, leaving 7 bases between them. In germline, CDR1 is SGHRS, CDR2 YFSETQ. The CDR3 is CASSLPGDTGELFF. The CDR3 DNA reads as TGCGCCAGCAGCTTGCCAGGGGACACCGGGGAGCTGTTTTTT.

The rearrangement joins TRBV3-1 (or the pseudogene TRBV3-2) to TRBJ2-6; D not certain. Trimming took 1 base from V and 1 from J, leaving 5 bases between them. The V gene's germline CDR1 is LGHDT and CDR2 YNNKEL (reference sequence). The CDR3 covers 15 residues. The CDR3 DNA sequence: TGTGCCAGCAGCCAAGCACTTTCTGGGGCCAACGTCCTGACTTTC. Translating gives CASSQALSGANVLTF.

The genes are TRBV7-8 and TRBJ2-1, with D perhaps TRBD2 (7 bases). Between the trimmed V and J ends, which lost 3 bases and 4 bases, there was a span of 13 bases. From germline, CDR1 is SGHVS and CDR2 FQNEAQ. The CDR3 loop spans 15 amino acids. CDR3 loop: CASSFQGGGYNEQFF. The CDR3 DNA is TGTGCCAGCAGCTTTCAAGGGGGGGGATACAATGAGCAGTTCTTC.

Remarks on this clone: One end of the junction varies from germline; a read error may be responsible. This sample includes further DNA sequences coding for the same CDR3. This chain connects TRBV11-1 to TRBJ2-7; 7 nucleotides match TRBD1. Germline-derived CDR1 and CDR2 are SGHAT and FQDESV (reference sequence). This CDR3 contains 14 residues. CDR3 nucleotides: TGTGCCAGCAGCTTGGGACAGTCCCTCTACGAGCAGTACTTT. This encodes CASSLGQSLYEQYF. The full variable domain, completed using reference TRBV11-1 and TRBJ2-7, is EAEVAQSPRYKITEKSQAVAFWCDPISGHATLYWYRQILGQGPELLVQFQDESVVDDSQLPKDRFSAERLKGVDSTLKIQPAELGDSAMYLCASSLGQSLYEQYFGPGTRLTVT.